This passage covers 11 T cell receptor beta chains from one sample sequenced in a study of blood T cell repertoires in COVID-19 (dated by TCRdb to between 2020 and 2021). The receptor library was made with the immunoSEQ multiplex PCR assay. Here the immuneACCESS table is served through TCRdb, limited to in-frame sequences with V and J called. Missing clones are a known gap in these copies; in checked studies unresolved V genes cover under half, and the rest lacks a known reason. Across this sample there are about 300,000 clones, with 85% seen only once. Around 1.8% of the sample lies in the top ten. Sequences were obtained from PBMCs or T cells enriched from blood (not recorded which). The source of these receptors is a woman in her twenties or thirties who had been exposed to COVID-19.

The V call is TRBV30, the J call TRBJ1-5, with D uncertain. CDR3 size: 14 residues. Trimming cost V 4 bases and J 6 bases, with 16 bases left between them. Germline assignment: CDR1 GTSNPN and CDR2 SVGIG (reference sequence). CDR3 sequence (DNA): TGTGCCTGGACTCGTGATACAATCCGTCAGCCCCAGCATTTT. Protein product: CAWTRDTIRQPQHF.

The V gene is TRBV19, the J gene TRBJ1-3; tentative D call: TRBD1 (5 bases). From germline, CDR1 is LNHDA and CDR2 SQIVND (reference sequence). Trimming left V 3 bases short and J 0 bases short, with 12 bases between. This CDR3 has 16 amino acids. The CDR3 nucleotides read TGTGCCAGTAGTATGATGGACATTCTCTCTGGAAACACCATATATTTT. This sequence encodes CASSMMDILSGNTIYF.

The chain combines TRBV27 with TRBJ2-1; 12 nucleotides line up with TRBD2. From germline, CDR1 is MNHEY and CDR2 SMNVEV (reference sequence). Losses at the gene ends were 3 bases for V and 9 bases for J; bases not matched to a gene: 21. CDR3 length: 20 amino acids. CDR3: CASSFRPPSTSGSVRGEQFF. Written as DNA, the CDR3 is TGTGCCAGCAGTTTCCGGCCCCCCTCGACTAGCGGGAGTGTTAGGGGTGAGCAGTTCTTC.

This clone was detected a few times. The chain carries TRBV5-1 and TRBJ1-1, with D possibly matching TRBD1 (6 bases). This CDR3 has 14 residues. CDR1 and CDR2 from the germline V gene are SGHRS and YFSETQ. The germline V and J ends were trimmed by 3 bases and 2 bases, with 11 bases remaining between them. The CDR3 bases are TGCGCCAGCAGCTCACAGGGTGGCAACACTGAAGCTTTCTTT. Translation gives CASSSQGGNTEAFF.

The chain is built from TRBV2 and TRBJ2-2; 9 bases align to TRBD2. With V trimmed by 7 bases and J by 7 bases, 13 bases remained unmatched. This CDR3 is 16 amino acids long. Germline-derived CDR1 and CDR2 are SNHLY and FYNNEI. The CDR3: CASKRGAGGQGGELFF. The CDR3 DNA is TGTGCCAGCAAGCGAGGAGCGGGAGGCCAAGGCGGGGAGCTGTTTTTT.

V and J are TRBV13 and TRBJ1-2; no clear D. Germline V lookup: CDR1 PRHDT, CDR2 FYEKMQ (reference sequence). V lost 5 bases and J lost 4, with 14 bases in between. The CDR3 consists of 14 residues. The DNA for the CDR3 is TGTGCCAGCAGCCCCGAACGGTTGTCCTATGGCTACACCTTC. This gives the protein CASSPERLSYGYTF. The full variable domain, with the rest looked up from reference TRBV13 and TRBJ1-2, is AAGVIQSPRHLIKEKRETATLKCYPIPRHDTVYWYQQGPGQDPQFLISFYEKMQSDKGSIPDRFSAQQFSDYHSELNMSSLELGDSALYFCASSPERLSYGYTFGSGTRLTVV.

The V and J genes are TRBV30 and TRBJ1-2; D ambiguous. The CDR3 extends over 13 amino acids. V lost 0 bases to trimming and J lost 3 bases, with 8 bases between them. Germline V gives CDR1 GTSNPN, CDR2 SVGIG (reference sequence). This CDR3 is CAWSVSQDYGYTF. CDR3 nucleotide sequence: TGTGCCTGGAGTGTGAGCCAGGACTATGGCTACACCTTC. Based on the CDR3 plus reference TRBV30 and TRBJ1-2, the full variable domain is SQTIHQWPATLVQPVGSPLSLECTVEGTSNPNLYWYRQAAGRGLQLLFYSVGIGQISSEVPQNLSASRPQDRQFILSSKKLLLSDSGFYLCAWSVSQDYGYTFGSGTRLTVV.

The chain recombines TRBV7-3 with TRBJ2-1; TRBD2 is a possible D gene (5 bases). Germline V gene sequence: CDR1 SGHTA, CDR2 FQGTGA. There are 15 residues in the CDR3. Trimming pared 5 bases from V and 1 base from J, leaving 12 bases between. The CDR3 region is CASSKLAPSYNEQFF. The CDR3, as DNA: TGTGCCAGCAGCAAATTAGCGCCTTCCTACAATGAGCAGTTCTTC.

This chain links TRBV5-1 with TRBJ2-3; TRBD2 is a possible D gene (6 bases). Per the germline V gene, CDR1 is SGHRS and CDR2 is YFSETQ. Trimming took 0 bases from V and 6 from J, leaving 17 bases between them. This CDR3 contains 16 residues. CDR3 nucleotide sequence: TGCGCCAGCAGCTTGGTTGCGGGGATCGAGTCGGATACGCAGTATTTT. This gives the protein CASSLVAGIESDTQYF.

V and J are TRBV5-1 and TRBJ1-2; 8 bases are shared with TRBD1. The CDR3 contains 15 residues. Germline trimming cut 4 bases from V and 5 bases from J; bases unmatched to any gene: 10. Germline CDR1 SGHRS, CDR2 YFSETQ. The CDR3 sequence: CASSTGQVSFYGYTF. In nucleotides, the CDR3 is TGCGCCAGCAGCACGGGACAGGTCTCTTTTTATGGCTACACCTTC.

This CDR3 is CSVTSGGTDTQYF. The CDR3 nucleotides are TGCAGCGTAACTAGCGGGGGAACAGATACGCAGTATTTT. The V and J genes are TRBV29-1 and TRBJ2-3; 11 bases fit TRBD2. Germline-derived CDR1 and CDR2 are SQVTM and ANQGSEA. The length of the CDR3 is 13 residues. The J segment lost 3 bases and the V segment lost 6 bases, leaving 2 bases of the junction unmatched.